Shown below are 10 T cell receptor beta chains from a single sample sequenced in a study of regulatory T cells in long-lasting Graves disease. The TCR beta library used iRepertoire HTBI primers with Arm-PCR amplification of CDR3. One entry per CDR3 protein, called by TCRdb with MiXCR from the multiplex PCR reads. The sample holds roughly 360,000 distinct CDR3 sequences, roughly 25% seen once. Time point given: persistent/refractory GD, antithyroid drugs over 5 years with positive TRAb. Generation of the TCR library employed RNA extracted from PBMCs. Sample: peripheral blood mononuclear cells (PBMCs), taken when the disease was refractory, from a patient treated with antithyroid drugs. The receptors were gathered from a woman between 40 and 55 years old with Graves disease.

This chain uses TRBV11-3 with TRBJ2-7; TRBD1 or TRBD2 may be the D gene (5 bases each). V was clipped by 2 bases and J by 5 bases, with 13 bases between them. Germline V gene lookup returns CDR1 SGHNT and CDR2 YENEEA. This CDR3 contains 14 residues. For the CDR3, the DNA is TGTGCCAGCAGCTTATCGGGGACCCCCCACGAGCAGTACTTC. It encodes CASSLSGTPHEQYF.

This clonotype was recorded at least ten times. The J gene is TRBJ1-1, the V gene TRBV25-1; no reliable D call. There are 16 residues in the CDR3. Germline CDR1 and CDR2: MGHDK and SYGVNS. V gave up 4 bases and J gave up 1 base, with 16 bases separating them. The CDR3 bases are TGTGCCAGCAGTGCATTCGGGAGGCAACCGAACACTGAAGCTTTCTTT. Translated: CASSAFGRQPNTEAFF. Full variable domain (missing parts from reference TRBV25-1 and TRBJ1-1): EADIYQTPRYLVIGTGKKITLECSQTMGHDKMYWYQQDPGMELHLIHYSYGVNSTEKGDLSSESTVSRIRTEHFPLTLESARPSHTSQYLCASSAFGRQPNTEAFFGQGTRLTVV.

This clonotype has just a few counts. V is TRBV7-6 and J is TRBJ1-1; TRBD1 is a possible D gene (6 bases). This CDR3 spans 21 amino acids. Germline V CDR1 and CDR2: SGHVS, FNYEAQ. V was cut by 5 bases and J by 0 bases, with 31 bases left in between. CDR3 protein: CASSRIGGGQLTAIMNTEAFF. DNA of the CDR3: TGTGCCAGCAGCCGAATAGGGGGTGGACAGTTAACCGCCATTATGAACACTGAAGCTTTCTTT.

This clonotype was counted at least ten times. The V gene is TRBV12-3 or TRBV12-4, the J gene TRBJ1-3; D gene ambiguous. The CDR3 has 14 residues. Trimming stripped 4 bases from V and 0 bases from J, with 7 bases between. CDR3 DNA sequence: TGTGCCAGCAGTTATAGAGACTCTGGAAACACCATATATTTT. This sequence encodes CASSYRDSGNTIYF.

At least ten counts were recorded for this clonotype. This chain links TRBV2 with TRBJ1-5; D perhaps matches TRBD1 (6 bases). Germline loops: CDR1 SNHLY, CDR2 FYNNEI. Trimming shortened V by 1 base and J by 5 bases, and 12 bases separated the two germline ends. This CDR3 is built from 15 residues. Here the CDR3 DNA reads TGTGCCAGCAGTGAAGGACAGGAATCTTATCAGCCCCAGCATTTT. It encodes CASSEGQESYQPQHF.

This clonotype was seen only a few times. This CDR3 is CASGSSGRRGGYNEQFF. Here the CDR3 DNA reads TGTGCCAGCGGGAGTAGCGGGAGGAGAGGAGGTTACAATGAGCAGTTCTTC. J is TRBJ2-1 and V is TRBV27; 10 bases map to TRBD2. CDR1 is MNHEY and CDR2 is SMNVEV in the germline V gene (reference sequence). The V and J ends lost 8 bases and 4 bases, in that order; junction bases with no gene match: 14. The CDR3 sequence is 17 residues long.

This chain joins TRBV28 and TRBJ1-5, with D perhaps TRBD1 (5 bases). Trimming pared 4 bases from V and 0 bases from J, leaving 10 bases between. The germline V gene has CDR1 MDHEN and CDR2 SYDVKM. This CDR3 has 15 amino acids. CDR3 sequence: CASSSRQYSNQPQHF. CDR3 DNA: TGTGCCAGCAGTTCAAGACAGTATAGCAATCAGCCCCAGCATTTT.

The V gene is TRBV29-1, the J gene TRBJ1-1; TRBD1 matches at 8 bases. Germline trimming cut 7 bases from V and 1 base from J; bases unmatched to any gene: 2. Germline CDR1 and CDR2: SQVTM and ANQGSEA. The CDR3 totals 12 residues. The CDR3 region has the DNA TGCAGCGGCGGGACAGGGAACACTGAAGCTTTCTTT. Protein sequence: CSGGTGNTEAFF.

The CDR3 nucleotides read TGCAGCGTTGAAGTCCGACCGTCAGAGGGGATCTACAATGAGCAGTTCTTC. This gives the protein CSVEVRPSEGIYNEQFF. The chain couples TRBV29-1 to TRBJ2-1; D is perhaps TRBD1 or TRBD2 (5 bases each). Deletions cut 1 base from V and 3 bases from J, with 19 bases between. The CDR3 has 17 residues. CDR1 is SQVTM, CDR2 ANQGSEA, per germline.

The genes are TRBV13 and TRBJ2-3, with unresolved D. The CDR3 loop spans 14 amino acids. Germline V gene data show CDR1 as PRHDT and CDR2 as FYEKMQ (reference sequence). Trimming took off 5 bases at V and 6 bases at J, with 15 bases between the two ends. CDR3 sequence reads: CASSPETRPDTQYF. DNA of the CDR3: TGTGCCAGCAGCCCTGAGACCAGGCCGGATACGCAGTATTTT.